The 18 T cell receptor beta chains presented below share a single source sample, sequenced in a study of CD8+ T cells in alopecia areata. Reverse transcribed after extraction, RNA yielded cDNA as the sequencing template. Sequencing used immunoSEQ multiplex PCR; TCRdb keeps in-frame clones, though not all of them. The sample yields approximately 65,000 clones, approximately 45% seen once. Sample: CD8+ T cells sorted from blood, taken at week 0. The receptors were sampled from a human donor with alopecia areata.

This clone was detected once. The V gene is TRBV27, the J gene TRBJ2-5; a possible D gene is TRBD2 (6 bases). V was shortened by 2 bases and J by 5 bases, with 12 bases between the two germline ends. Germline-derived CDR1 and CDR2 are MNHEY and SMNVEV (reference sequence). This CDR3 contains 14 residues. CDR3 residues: CASSLGGAKETQYF. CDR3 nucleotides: TGTGCCAGCAGTTTAGGAGGGGCCAAGGAGACCCAGTACTTC.

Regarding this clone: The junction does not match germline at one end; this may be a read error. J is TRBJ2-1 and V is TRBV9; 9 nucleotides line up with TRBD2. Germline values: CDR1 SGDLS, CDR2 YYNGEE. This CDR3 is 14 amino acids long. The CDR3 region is CASSVSGSYDEQFF. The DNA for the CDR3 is TGTGCCAGCAGCGTTAGCGGGAGCTACGATGAGCAGTTCTTC.

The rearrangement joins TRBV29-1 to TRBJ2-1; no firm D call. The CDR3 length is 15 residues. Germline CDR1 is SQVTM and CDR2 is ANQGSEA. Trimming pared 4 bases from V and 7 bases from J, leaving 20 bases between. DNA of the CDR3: TGCAGCGTTGCCGCCGGTGCTACTTTCGGGAATGAGCAGTTCTTC. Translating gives CSVAAGATFGNEQFF.

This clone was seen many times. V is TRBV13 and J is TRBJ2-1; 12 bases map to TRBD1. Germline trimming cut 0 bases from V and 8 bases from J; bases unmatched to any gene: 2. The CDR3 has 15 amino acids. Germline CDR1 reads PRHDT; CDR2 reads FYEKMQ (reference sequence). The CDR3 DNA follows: TGTGCCAGCAGCTTAGGAGGGACAGGGGGCGATGAGCAGTTCTTC. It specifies CASSLGGTGGDEQFF. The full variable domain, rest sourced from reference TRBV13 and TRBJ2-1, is AAGVIQSPRHLIKEKRETATLKCYPIPRHDTVYWYQQGPGQDPQFLISFYEKMQSDKGSIPDRFSAQQFSDYHSELNMSSLELGDSALYFCASSLGGTGGDEQFFGPGTRLTVL.

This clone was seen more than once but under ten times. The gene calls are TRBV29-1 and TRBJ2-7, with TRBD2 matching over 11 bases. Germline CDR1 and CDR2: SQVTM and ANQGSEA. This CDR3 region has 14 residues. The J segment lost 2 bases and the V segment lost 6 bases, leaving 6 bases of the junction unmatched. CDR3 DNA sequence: TGCAGCGTGGATGGGACTAGCGGAGCCTACGAGCAGTACTTC. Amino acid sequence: CSVDGTSGAYEQYF.

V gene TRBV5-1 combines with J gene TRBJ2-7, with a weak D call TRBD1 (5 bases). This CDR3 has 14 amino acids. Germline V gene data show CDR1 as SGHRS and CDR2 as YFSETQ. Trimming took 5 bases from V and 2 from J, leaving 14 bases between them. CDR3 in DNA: TGCGCCAGCAGGATGAGGCAGGGTCCCTACGAGCAGTACTTC. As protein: CASRMRQGPYEQYF. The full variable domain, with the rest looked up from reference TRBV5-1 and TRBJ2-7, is KAGVTQTPRYLIKTRGQQVTLSCSPISGHRSVSWYQQTPGQGLQFLFEYFSETQRNKGNFPGRFSGRQFSNSRSEMNVSTLELGDSALYLCASRMRQGPYEQYFGPGTRLTVT.

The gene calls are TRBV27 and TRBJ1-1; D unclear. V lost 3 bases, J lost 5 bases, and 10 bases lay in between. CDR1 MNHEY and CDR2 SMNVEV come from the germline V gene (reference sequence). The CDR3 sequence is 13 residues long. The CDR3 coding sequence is TGTGCCAGCAGTTTTGGGTCAAGGACTGAAGCTTTCTTT. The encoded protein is CASSFGSRTEAFF.

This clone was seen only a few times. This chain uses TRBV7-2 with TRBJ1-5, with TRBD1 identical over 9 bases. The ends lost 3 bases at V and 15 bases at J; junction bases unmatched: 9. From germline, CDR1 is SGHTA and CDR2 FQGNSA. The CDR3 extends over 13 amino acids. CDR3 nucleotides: TGTGCCAGCAGCTTCCGGCAGGGGACAGGGATGCATTTT. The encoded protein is CASSFRQGTGMHF.

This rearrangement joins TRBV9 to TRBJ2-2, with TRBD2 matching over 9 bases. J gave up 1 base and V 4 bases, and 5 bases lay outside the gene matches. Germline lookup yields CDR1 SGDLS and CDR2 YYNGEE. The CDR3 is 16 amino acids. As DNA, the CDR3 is TGTGCCAGCAGCCCGATAGCGGGGGTGAACACCGGGGAGCTGTTTTTT. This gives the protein CASSPIAGVNTGELFF.

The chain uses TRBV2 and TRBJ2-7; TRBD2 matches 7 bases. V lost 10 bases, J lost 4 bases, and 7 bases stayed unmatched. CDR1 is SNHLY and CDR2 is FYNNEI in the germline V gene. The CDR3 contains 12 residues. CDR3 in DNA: TGTGCCACCACTACGGGGGGATACGAGCAGTACTTC. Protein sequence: CATTTGGYEQYF.

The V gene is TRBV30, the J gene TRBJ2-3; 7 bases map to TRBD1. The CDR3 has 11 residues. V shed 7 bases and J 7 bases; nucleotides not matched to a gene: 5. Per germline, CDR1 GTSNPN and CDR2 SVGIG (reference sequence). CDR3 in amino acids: CAFLQGYTQYF. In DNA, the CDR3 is TGTGCCTTCCTACAGGGGTATACGCAGTATTTT.

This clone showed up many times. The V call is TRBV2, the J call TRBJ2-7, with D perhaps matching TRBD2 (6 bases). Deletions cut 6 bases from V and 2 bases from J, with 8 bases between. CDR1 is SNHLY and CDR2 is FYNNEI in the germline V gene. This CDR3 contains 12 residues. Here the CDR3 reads CASREGPYEQYF. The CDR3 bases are TGTGCCAGCAGGGAGGGACCCTACGAGCAGTACTTC.

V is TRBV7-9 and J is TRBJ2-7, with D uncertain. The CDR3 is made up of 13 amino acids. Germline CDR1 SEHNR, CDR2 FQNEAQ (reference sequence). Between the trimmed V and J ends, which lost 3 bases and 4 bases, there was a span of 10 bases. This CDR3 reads CASSFGGKYEQYF. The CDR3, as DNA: TGTGCCAGCAGCTTTGGTGGGAAGTACGAGCAGTACTTC.

The CDR3 reads CASSLSWSSYEQYF. CDR3 nucleotide sequence: TGTGCCAGCAGCTTATCCTGGAGCTCCTACGAGCAGTACTTC. The chain uses TRBV11-2 and TRBJ2-7; D unclear. This CDR3 spans 14 amino acids. V shed 2 bases and J shed 0 bases, with 8 bases lying between them. Germline-derived CDR1 and CDR2 are SGHAT and FQNNGV. The whole variable domain, filled in from reference TRBV11-2 and TRBJ2-7, reads EAGVAQSPRYKIIEKRQSVAFWCNPISGHATLYWYQQILGQGPKLLIQFQNNGVVDDSQLPKDRFSAERLKGVDSTLKIQPAKLEDSAVYLCASSLSWSSYEQYFGPGTRLTVT.

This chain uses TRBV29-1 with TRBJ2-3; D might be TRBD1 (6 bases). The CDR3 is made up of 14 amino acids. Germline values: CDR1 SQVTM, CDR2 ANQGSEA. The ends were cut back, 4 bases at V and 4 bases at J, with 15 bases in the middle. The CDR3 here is CSVGVGRGPDTQYF. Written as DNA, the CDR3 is TGCAGCGTTGGGGTGGGCAGGGGTCCAGATACGCAGTATTTT.

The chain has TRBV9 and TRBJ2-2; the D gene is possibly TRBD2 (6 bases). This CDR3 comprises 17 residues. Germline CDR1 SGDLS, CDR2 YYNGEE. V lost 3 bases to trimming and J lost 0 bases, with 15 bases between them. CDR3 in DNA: TGTGCCAGCAGCGCCCCCCGGGACTTCCCGAACACCGGGGAGCTGTTTTTT. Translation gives CASSAPRDFPNTGELFF.

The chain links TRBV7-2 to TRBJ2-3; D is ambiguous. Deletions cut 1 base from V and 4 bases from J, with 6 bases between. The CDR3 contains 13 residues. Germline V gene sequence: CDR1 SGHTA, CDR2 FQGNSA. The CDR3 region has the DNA TGTGCCAGCAGCTTAGGTTCCTCAGATACGCAGTATTTT. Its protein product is CASSLGSSDTQYF.

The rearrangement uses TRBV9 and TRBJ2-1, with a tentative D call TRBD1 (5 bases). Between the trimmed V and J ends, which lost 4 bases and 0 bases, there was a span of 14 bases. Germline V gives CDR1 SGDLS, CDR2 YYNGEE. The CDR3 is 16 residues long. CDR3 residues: CASSSSGASSYNEQFF. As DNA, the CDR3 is TGTGCCAGCAGCTCATCTGGGGCGAGCTCCTACAATGAGCAGTTCTTC.